The 25 T cell receptor beta chains below were found in one sample sequenced in a study of blood T cells in healthy people across ages. With a J-beta primer mix and a sample-barcoded 5' primer, a second PCR ran roughly 7 to 11 cycles. TCRdb re-called the 5' RACE reads through MiXCR, storing one row per CDR3 protein. The sample holds about 1.5 million distinct CDR3 sequences, approximately 39% seen once. The sequencing input was blood. Receptor source: a young woman in good health.

The chain links TRBV25-1 to TRBJ2-2, with TRBD2 as a possible D gene (5 bases). The CDR3 totals 17 residues. The germline V gene has CDR1 MGHDK and CDR2 SYGVNS. V lost 10 bases and J lost 4, with 25 bases in between. The CDR3 bases are TGTGCCAACCGCTTAGGTCCCCGGGGAGCCTCCACCGGGGAGCTGTTTTTT. Its translation is CANRLGPRGASTGELFF.

This clonotype has only a few counts. V is TRBV3-1 and J is TRBJ2-7, with 8 bases identical to TRBD2. The CDR3 is 14 residues long. Germline CDR1 reads LGHDT; CDR2 reads YNNKEL (reference sequence). The V and J ends lost 4 bases and 3 bases, in that order; junction bases with no gene match: 5. CDR3 nucleotides: TGTGCCAGCAGCCCGCGGACTAGCATCTACGAGCAGTACTTC. This sequence encodes CASSPRTSIYEQYF.

This clonotype was counted only a few times. The rearrangement joins TRBV14 to TRBJ2-7; either TRBD1 or TRBD2 may supply D (5 bases each). This CDR3 spans 14 amino acids. Per germline, CDR1 SGHDN and CDR2 FVKESK. V lost 0 bases and J lost 7, with 13 bases in between. CDR3 coding DNA: TGTGCCAGCAGCCAAGAGGGGGAATTAAGGGAGCAGTACTTC. Translated: CASSQEGELREQYF. Supplemented by reference TRBV14 and TRBJ2-7, the full variable domain reads EAGVTQFPSHSVIEKGQTVTLRCDPISGHDNLYWYRRVMGKEIKFLLHFVKESKQDESGMPNNRFLAERTGGTYSTLKVQPAELEDSGVYFCASSQEGELREQYFGPGTRLTVT.

The chain links TRBV12-3 or TRBV12-4 to TRBJ2-3; tentatively, D is TRBD2 (5 bases). Trimming stripped 3 bases from V and 6 bases from J, with 13 bases between. The CDR3 covers 14 residues. CDR3 DNA sequence: TGTGCCAGCAGTTTCTCCGGGGATGGGGATACGCAGTATTTT. This translates into CASSFSGDGDTQYF.

The table lists this clonotype with a few counts. The V call is TRBV7-2, the J call TRBJ2-4, with D unresolved. The V end lost 1 base, the J end lost 9 bases, and 4 bases lay between the germline ends. Per germline, CDR1 SGHTA and CDR2 FQGNSA. CDR3 length: 11 amino acids. As DNA, the CDR3 is TGTGCCAGCAGCTTAGGGGCCATTCAGTACTTC. It encodes CASSLGAIQYF.

V and J are TRBV5-5 and TRBJ2-3, with TRBD1 identical over 7 bases. The V gene's germline CDR1 is SGHKS and CDR2 YYEKEE (reference sequence). CDR3 length: 15 residues. Losses at the gene ends were 5 bases for V and 2 bases for J; bases not matched to a gene: 8. CDR3 sequence: CASSRDSRYTDTQYF. DNA of the CDR3: TGTGCCAGCAGTCGGGACAGCCGTTACACAGATACGCAGTATTTT.

V is TRBV12-3 or TRBV12-4 and J is TRBJ1-2; 7 bases line up with TRBD1. V lost 5 bases and J lost 5; bases outside the gene matches: 8. The CDR3 has 14 residues. The DNA of the CDR3 is TGTGCCAGCAGTGTTCACAGGGGCGGGTATGGCTACACCTTC. The encoded protein is CASSVHRGGYGYTF.

The gene calls are TRBV29-1 and TRBJ1-1; 10 nucleotides line up with TRBD1. The J segment lost 4 bases and the V segment lost 6 bases, leaving 11 bases of the junction unmatched. CDR3 length equals 15 residues. From germline, CDR1 is SQVTM and CDR2 ANQGSEA. This CDR3 is CSVRGDRGSGTEAFF. The CDR3 DNA reads TGCAGCGTCCGGGGGGACAGGGGCTCGGGCACTGAAGCTTTCTTT.

The gene calls are TRBV5-6 and TRBJ1-1; no clear D gene. CDR3 size: 12 residues. V lost 2 bases and J 8 bases, leaving 10 bases between the germline ends. Germline V lookup: CDR1 SGHDT, CDR2 YYEEEE. The CDR3 DNA is TGTGCCAGCAGCTTTATACAGACGGAAGCTTTCTTT. Encoded protein: CASSFIQTEAFF. Full variable domain (outside the CDR3, taken from reference TRBV5-6 and TRBJ1-1): DAGVTQSPTHLIKTRGQQVTLRCSPKSGHDTVSWYQQALGQGPQFIFQYYEEEERQRGNFPDRFSGHQFPNYSSELNVNALLLGDSALYLCASSFIQTEAFFGQGTRLTVV.

This clonotype has just a few counts. This rearrangement joins TRBV30 to TRBJ1-1; weak D call: TRBD1 (6 bases). CDR1 and CDR2 (germline): GTSNPN, SVGIG (reference sequence). The ends were cut back, 8 bases at V and 4 bases at J, with 17 bases in the middle. There are 13 residues in the CDR3. This CDR3 reads CAGRGGMGTEAFF. The DNA of the CDR3 is TGTGCCGGCAGGGGCGGGATGGGCACTGAAGCTTTCTTT.

This clonotype was picked up one time. V usage is TRBV4-2 and J usage is TRBJ2-1, with D possibly called TRBD1 or TRBD2 (5 bases each). The ends were cut back, 0 bases at V and 12 bases at J, with 9 bases in the middle. The CDR3 totals 12 residues. CDR1 LGHNA and CDR2 YNFKEQ come from the germline V gene. The CDR3 nucleotides read TGTGCCAGCAGCCAAGATTGGGACGCGCAGTTCTTC. Amino acid sequence: CASSQDWDAQFF.

This chain connects TRBV6-2 or TRBV6-3 to TRBJ1-5; D is ambiguous. V was pared by 5 bases and J by 7 bases, with 15 bases between. CDR1 is MNHEY and CDR2 is SVGEGT in the germline V gene. CDR3 length equals 14 residues. The CDR3 region is CASSDVRQDQPQHF. As DNA, the CDR3 is TGTGCCAGCAGTGACGTACGGCAGGACCAGCCCCAGCATTTT.

The table lists this clonotype with a few counts. The chain has TRBV28 and TRBJ2-7; 10 nucleotides line up with TRBD2. From germline, CDR1 is MDHEN and CDR2 SYDVKM. The V gene end was trimmed by 9 bases and the J gene end by 4 bases; junction bases not matched to a gene: 12. This CDR3 contains 15 residues. The CDR3 coding sequence is TGTGCCAGTTCGTCTTGGCTAGCGGGAGTGTACGAGCAGTACTTC. It translates to CASSSWLAGVYEQYF. Complete variable domain (other parts from reference TRBV28 and TRBJ2-7): DVKVTQSSRYLVKRTGEKVFLECVQDMDHENMFWYRQDPGLGLRLIYFSYDVKMKEKGDIPEGYSVSREKKERFSLILESASTNQTSMYLCASSSWLAGVYEQYFGPGTRLTVT.

This chain uses TRBV7-2 with TRBJ1-2; D possibly corresponds to TRBD1 (6 bases). Germline CDR1 is SGHTA and CDR2 is FQGNSA. V lost 1 base to trimming and J lost 3 bases, with 12 bases between them. The CDR3 spans 15 residues. CDR3 protein: CASSLGTGIDYGYTF. The CDR3 DNA reads as TGTGCCAGCAGCTTAGGTACAGGGATCGACTATGGCTACACCTTC.

This clonotype was seen at least ten times. The CDR3 DNA is TGCGCCAGCAGTGAGTACAGGGGGAATACGCAGTATTTT. Its protein is CASSEYRGNTQYF. This chain connects TRBV10-1 to TRBJ2-3, with TRBD1 matching 8 bases. V dropped 1 base and J dropped 7; count of bases not matched to a gene: 1. The CDR3 runs 13 residues. Looked up from germline, CDR1 is WNHNN and CDR2 is SYGVQD (reference sequence).

This clonotype was seen only a few times. The chain couples TRBV7-3 to TRBJ1-5, with unresolved D. The CDR3 length is 13 residues. The germline V gene encodes CDR1 SGHTA and CDR2 FQGTGA. The ends were cut back, 5 bases at V and 3 bases at J, with 8 bases in the middle. This chain's CDR3 is CASSVDINQPQHF. CDR3 sequence (DNA): TGTGCCAGCAGCGTAGACATCAATCAGCCCCAGCATTTT. Using reference TRBV7-3 and TRBJ1-5 for the parts outside the CDR3, the full variable domain is GAGVSQTPSNKVTEKGKYVELRCDPISGHTALYWYRQSLGQGPEFLIYFQGTGAADDSGLPNDRFFAVRPEGSVSTLKIQRTERGDSAVYLCASSVDINQPQHFGDGTRLSIL.

This clonotype occurred once. The chain joins TRBV20-1 to TRBJ2-2, with 7 nucleotides matching TRBD2. The CDR3 is made up of 15 amino acids. V lost 3 bases to trimming and J lost 2 bases; unmatched junction nucleotides: 6. The germline V gene has CDR1 DFQATT and CDR2 SNEGSKA (reference sequence). This chain's CDR3 is CSASMGLTNTGELFF. The CDR3 DNA is TGCAGTGCTAGTATGGGACTAACCAACACCGGGGAGCTGTTTTTT.

V gene TRBV24-1 combines with J gene TRBJ2-2; perhaps D is TRBD1 or TRBD2 (5 bases each). Looked up from germline, CDR1 is KGHDR and CDR2 is SFDVKD. The V end was cut by 4 bases, the J end by 6 bases, with 17 bases between. This CDR3 spans 16 amino acids. DNA for the CDR3: TGTGCCACCAGTGACCAGTCCCGGGACGCCTCCGGGGAGCTGTTTTTT. It specifies CATSDQSRDASGELFF.

The sample holds one count of this clonotype. The chain uses TRBV7-2 and TRBJ2-3; D ambiguous. The V and J ends lost 6 bases and 0 bases respectively, with 13 bases between them. The CDR3 runs 15 residues. Per germline, CDR1 SGHTA and CDR2 FQGNSA. In DNA form, the CDR3 reads TGTGCCAGCAGGCCTACTGGGGTTAGCACAGATACGCAGTATTTT. Translated: CASRPTGVSTDTQYF.

The chain recombines TRBV5-4 with TRBJ2-4; 8 positions agree with TRBD2. Germline CDR1 SGHNT, CDR2 YYREEE (reference sequence). This CDR3 spans 16 amino acids. Losses at the gene ends were 2 bases for V and 13 bases for J; bases not matched to a gene: 17. This chain's CDR3 is CASSFEQTSDYNEQYF. CDR3 DNA: TGTGCCAGCAGCTTCGAGCAGACTAGCGATTACAATGAGCAGTACTTC.

The chain recombines TRBV3-1 with TRBJ2-1; 11 positions match TRBD2. CDR1 is LGHDT, CDR2 YNNKEL, per germline (reference sequence). This CDR3 has 15 residues. J gave up 10 bases and V 1 base, and 6 bases lay outside the gene matches. CDR3 coding DNA: TGTGCCAGCAGCCAAGTTAGCGGGAGGGCCGGGGAGCAGTTCTTC. Encoded protein: CASSQVSGRAGEQFF.

This sequence joins TRBV12-3 or TRBV12-4 and TRBJ1-1; D may be TRBD1 (5 bases). The CDR3 has 15 amino acids. V lost 1 base and J 4 bases, leaving 13 bases between the germline ends. The CDR3 protein is CASSLEGDQSTEAFF. The CDR3 DNA reads TGTGCCAGCAGTTTAGAAGGGGACCAGAGCACTGAAGCTTTCTTT.

CDR3 DNA sequence: TGTGCCAGCAGCCGTATTACACACAATGAGCAGTTCTTC. It specifies CASSRITHNEQFF. The V and J genes are TRBV3-1 and TRBJ2-1; D not certain. Germline CDR1 reads LGHDT; CDR2 reads YNNKEL (reference sequence). CDR3 length: 13 residues. The germline V and J ends were trimmed by 4 bases and 5 bases, with 9 bases remaining between them.

The chain is built from TRBV10-3 and TRBJ1-2; D is perhaps TRBD1 (6 bases). Between the trimmed V and J ends, which lost 6 bases and 0 bases, there was a span of 8 bases. Germline CDR1 ENHRY, CDR2 SYGVKD. The CDR3 is 13 amino acids. CDR3 coding DNA: TGTGCCATCAGGGACAGTTCTAACTATGGCTACACCTTC. Translated: CAIRDSSNYGYTF.

The sample holds a few counts of this clonotype. The rearrangement joins TRBV9 to TRBJ2-1; TRBD1 matches 7 bases. V shed 3 bases, J shed 1 base, and the junction held 4 bases outside the gene matches. The CDR3 contains 15 residues. Per the germline V gene, CDR1 is SGDLS and CDR2 is YYNGEE. The CDR3 reads CASSERTGSYNEQFF. In nucleotides, the CDR3 is TGTGCCAGCAGCGAGAGGACAGGATCCTACAATGAGCAGTTCTTC.